This is a list of T cell receptor beta chains from one sample in a study of T cells in Graves' hyperthyroidism and ophthalmopathy. TCRdb re-derived calls from the multiplex PCR reads in MiXCR, one entry per CDR3 protein. The sample lists under 250,000 distinct CDR3 sequences, about 15% occurring once. The sample consisted of blood. The receptors come from a man in his forties or fifties with Graves' hyperthyroidism. The CDR3 runs from the conserved cysteine through the conserved F or W. D genes are given only for firm matches. Clone size is shown for a subset of rows, as once, few, many or a class of expanded clone.

few	TRBD2	TRBV19	TRBJ2-3	TGTGCCAGTAGTACGGTGGGACTAGCGGGAGTAAGCACAGATACGCAGTATTTT	CASSTVGLAGVSTDTQYF
few	TRBD1	TRBV19	TRBJ1-2	TGTGCCAGTAGTCCTCGGACAGGACGACGGATGATACATGGCTACACCTTC	CASSPRTGRRMIHGYTF
many	.	TRBV11-2	TRBJ2-7	TGTGCCAGCAGCTTAGCCCTCGGGAGCGACGAGCAGTACTTC	CASSLALGSDEQYF
.	.	TRBV19	TRBJ1-5	TGTGCCGTAAGGGGGGCAGGGGCAGATCAGCCCCAGCATTTT	CAVRGAGADQPQHF
.	TRBD1	TRBV11-3	TRBJ2-3	TGTGCCAGCAGCCTCGAGGACAGGGCCGCTAGCACAGATACGCAGTATTTT	CASSLEDRAASTDTQYF
few	.	TRBV3-1	TRBJ1-4	TGTGCCAGCAGCCAAGGTGTGGGGTTGGACGAAAAACTGTTTTTT	CASSQGVGLDEKLFF
many	.	TRBV5-1	TRBJ2-7	TGCGCCAGCAGCGACACACGCTCCTACGAGCAGTACTTC	CASSDTRSYEQYF
.	.	TRBV7-9	TRBJ2-4	TGTGCCAGCAGCTTACCCGGGACACCACGGGACATTCAGTACTTC	CASSLPGTPRDIQYF
many	.	TRBV12-3/TRBV12-4	TRBJ2-7	TGTGCCAGCAGAGGGGGGGACTCCTACGAGCAGTACTTC	CASRGGDSYEQYF
few	TRBD1	TRBV7-9	TRBJ2-7	TGTGCCAGCAGCACGGGACAGTTAGTTACCTACGAGCAGTACTTC	CASSTGQLVTYEQYF
once	TRBD1	TRBV7-3	TRBJ1-2	TGTGCCAGCAGCCCGACAGGGAGGGGTGGCTACACCTTC	CASSPTGRGGYTF
.	.	TRBV5-4	TRBJ2-5	TGTGCCAGCAGCTTGGCCACAGATCTTGCGACCCAGTACTTC	CASSLATDLATQYF
many	.	TRBV6-5	TRBJ1-2	TGTGCCAGCAGTTACGGGGGTGGCTACACCTTC	CASSYGGGYTF
many	TRBD2	TRBV7-8	TRBJ2-7	TGTGCCAGCAGCCCCACCGGGACTAGCCCCTACGAGCAGTACTTC	CASSPTGTSPYEQYF
many	.	TRBV29-1	TRBJ1-1	TGCAGCGTTGGGCTCAAGGGAACTGAAGCTTTCTTT	CSVGLKGTEAFF
few	.	TRBV4-3	TRBJ1-2	TGCGCCAGCAGCCAAGATAGGGGTGGGCGAGCTAACTATGGCTACACCTTC	CASSQDRGGRANYGYTF
many	.	TRBV7-2	TRBJ1-1	TGTGCCAGCAGCCAACTTACTAAAGCTTTCTTT	CASSQLTKAFF
once	TRBD1	TRBV19	TRBJ2-2	TGTGCCAGTAGTCCCAACTCCCGGGACAGCGGGCTGTTTTTT	CASSPNSRDSGLFF
many	.	TRBV28	TRBJ1-5	TGTGCCAGCAGCTCCCCGGTTAGCAATCAGCCCCAGCATTTT	CASSSPVSNQPQHF
few	.	TRBV15	TRBJ2-7	TGTGCCACCAGCAGCCCCAGTGTCGGCATCGAGCAGTACTTC	CATSSPSVGIEQYF
many	.	TRBV6-1	TRBJ2-7	TGTGCCAGCAGTGCTATATACGAGCAGTACTTC	CASSAIYEQYF
few	.	TRBV7-9	TRBJ2-5	TGTGCCAGCAGCTTTCTAGGGGTCGCGGGGGAGACCCAGTACTTC	CASSFLGVAGETQYF
.	TRBD2	TRBV6-5	TRBJ2-1	TGTGCCAGCAGGTACGCCGGGACTAGAGGCGAGCAGTTCTTC	CASRYAGTRGEQFF
.	.	TRBV5-5	TRBJ1-1	TGTGCCAGCAGCTATTCGGACACCCCGTACACTGAAGCTTTCTTT	CASSYSDTPYTEAFF
many	TRBD2	TRBV28	TRBJ2-5	TGTGCCAGCAGTTGGGCGGGAGTCCCCGGGGAGACCCAGTACTTC	CASSWAGVPGETQYF
few	TRBD1	TRBV20-1	TRBJ2-5	TGCAGTGCTAGCCCCGGGACAGGTACCCAAGAGACCCAGTACTTC	CSASPGTGTQETQYF
many	TRBD2	TRBV28	TRBJ2-1	TGTGCCAGCAGTTTAGACCGGGAGGACTCCTACAATGAGCAGTTCTTC	CASSLDREDSYNEQFF
few	TRBD1	TRBV10-3	TRBJ1-3	TGTGCCACAGGACAGGCCCCTTTTGGAAACACCATATATTTT	CATGQAPFGNTIYF
.	.	TRBV9	TRBJ1-2	TGTGCCAGCAGCGTAAGCACAGGGTATGGCTACACCTTC	CASSVSTGYGYTF
many	.	TRBV20-1	TRBJ2-5	TGCAGTGCCTCACGGGGCAATATCATGGAGACCCAGTACTTC	CSASRGNIMETQYF
many	.	TRBV6-1	TRBJ1-5	TGTGCCAGCATCGGGGGTAGTAATTGGAATCAGCCCCAGCATTTT	CASIGGSNWNQPQHF
many	.	TRBV12-3/TRBV12-4	TRBJ2-7	TGTGCCAGCAGTCAAAGGACACTCCTTTACTACGAGCAGTACTTC	CASSQRTLLYYEQYF
few	.	TRBV6-2/TRBV6-3	TRBJ1-2	TGTGCCAGCATCAAATCACAGGGCAATGGTGGCTACACCTTC	CASIKSQGNGGYTF
few	TRBD2	TRBV9	TRBJ2-5	TGTGCCAGCAGCGTAGGCCCGGGAGGACTCCAAGAGACCCAGTACTTC	CASSVGPGGLQETQYF
few	.	TRBV29-1	TRBJ1-2	TGCAGCGCTGCTAATTCCACGCTTTTTAACTATGGCTACACCTTC	CSAANSTLFNYGYTF
.	.	TRBV7-9	TRBJ1-1	TGTGCCAGCAGCTCCCAGGTCCCGAGCACTGAAGCTTTCTTT	CASSSQVPSTEAFF
few	.	TRBV2	TRBJ2-5	TGTGCCAGCTCGATGGGGTTCCAAGAGACCCAGTACTTC	CASSMGFQETQYF
.	TRBD1	TRBV7-2	TRBJ1-1	TGTGCCAGCAGCACTAGACAGGGGGCGCTACCCGCTTTCTTT	CASSTRQGALPAFF
.	.	TRBV3-1	TRBJ1-3	TGTGCCAGCAGTGGGGGGGGAGGAAACACCATATATTTT	CASSGGGGNTIYF
.	TRBD1	TRBV28	TRBJ2-7	TGTGCCAGCAGTTCCGCGGACAGGGTTTACGAGCAGTACTTC	CASSSADRVYEQYF
many	.	TRBV2	TRBJ2-4	TGTGCCAGCAGTGTAGAACAGGGTAACATTCAGTACTTC	CASSVEQGNIQYF
few	.	TRBV10-3	TRBJ1-5	TGTGCCATCAGGGCCGGGACGGCTAGCAATCAGCCCCAGCATTTT	CAIRAGTASNQPQHF